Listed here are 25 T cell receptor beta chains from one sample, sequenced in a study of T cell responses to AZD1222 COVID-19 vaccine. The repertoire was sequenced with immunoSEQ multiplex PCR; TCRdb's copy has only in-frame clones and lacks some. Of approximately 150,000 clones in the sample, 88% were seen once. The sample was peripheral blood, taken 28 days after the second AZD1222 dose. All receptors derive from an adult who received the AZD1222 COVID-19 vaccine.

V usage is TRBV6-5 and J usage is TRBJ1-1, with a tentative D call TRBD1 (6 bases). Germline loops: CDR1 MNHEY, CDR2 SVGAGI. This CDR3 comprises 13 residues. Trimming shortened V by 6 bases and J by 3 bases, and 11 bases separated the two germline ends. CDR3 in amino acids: CASSIDRYTEAFF. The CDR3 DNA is TGTGCCAGCAGCATCGACAGGTACACTGAAGCTTTCTTT.

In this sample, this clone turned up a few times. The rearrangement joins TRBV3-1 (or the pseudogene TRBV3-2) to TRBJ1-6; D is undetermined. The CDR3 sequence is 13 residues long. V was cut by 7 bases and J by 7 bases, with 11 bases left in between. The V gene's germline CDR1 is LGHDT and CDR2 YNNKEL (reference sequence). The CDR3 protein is CASTLHPNSPLHF. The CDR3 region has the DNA TGTGCCAGCACACTACATCCGAATTCACCCCTCCACTTT.

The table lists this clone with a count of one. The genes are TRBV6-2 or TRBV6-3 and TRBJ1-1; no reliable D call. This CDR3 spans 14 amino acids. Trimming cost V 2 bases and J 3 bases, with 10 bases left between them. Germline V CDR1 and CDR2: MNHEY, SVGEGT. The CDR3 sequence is CASSYGVSDTEAFF. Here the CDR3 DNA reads TGTGCCAGCAGTTACGGGGTTTCTGACACTGAAGCTTTCTTT.

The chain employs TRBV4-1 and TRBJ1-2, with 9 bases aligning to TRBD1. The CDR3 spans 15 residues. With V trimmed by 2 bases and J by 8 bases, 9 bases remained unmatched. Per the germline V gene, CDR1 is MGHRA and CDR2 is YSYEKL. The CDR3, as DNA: TGCGCCAGCAGCCAACCCACAGGGGGCGCGAACGGCTACACCTTC. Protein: CASSQPTGGANGYTF.

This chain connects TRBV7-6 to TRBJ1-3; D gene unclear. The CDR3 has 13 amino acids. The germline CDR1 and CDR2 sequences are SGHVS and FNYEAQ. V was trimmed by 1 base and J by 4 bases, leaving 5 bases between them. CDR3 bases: TGTGCCAGCAGCTTAGGCCAGGGAAACACCATATATTTT. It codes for CASSLGQGNTIYF.

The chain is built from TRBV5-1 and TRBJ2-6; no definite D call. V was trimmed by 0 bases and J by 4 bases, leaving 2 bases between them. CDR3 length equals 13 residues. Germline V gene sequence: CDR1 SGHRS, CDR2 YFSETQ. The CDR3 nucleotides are TGCGCCAGCAGCTTGGAGGGGGCCAACGTCCTGACTTTC. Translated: CASSLEGANVLTF.

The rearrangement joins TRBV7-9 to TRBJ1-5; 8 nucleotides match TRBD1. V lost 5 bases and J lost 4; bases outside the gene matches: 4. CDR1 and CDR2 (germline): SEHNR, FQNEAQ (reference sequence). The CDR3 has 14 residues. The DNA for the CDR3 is TGTGCCAGCAGCCAAGACAGGGGAAATCAGCCCCAGCATTTT. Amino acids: CASSQDRGNQPQHF.

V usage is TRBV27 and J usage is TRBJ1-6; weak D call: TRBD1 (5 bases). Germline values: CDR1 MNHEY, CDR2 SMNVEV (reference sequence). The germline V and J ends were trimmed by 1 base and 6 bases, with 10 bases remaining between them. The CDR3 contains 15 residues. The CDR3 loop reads CASSLYKGSNSPLHF. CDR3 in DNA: TGTGCCAGCAGTTTATACAAGGGGAGTAATTCACCCCTCCACTTT.

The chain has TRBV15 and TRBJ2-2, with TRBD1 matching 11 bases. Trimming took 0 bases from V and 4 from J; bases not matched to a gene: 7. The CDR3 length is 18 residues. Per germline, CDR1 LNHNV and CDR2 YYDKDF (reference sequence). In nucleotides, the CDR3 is TGTGCCACCAGCAGAGATTTAATGGGGACAGGGGGCACCGGGGAGCTGTTTTTT. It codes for CATSRDLMGTGGTGELFF.

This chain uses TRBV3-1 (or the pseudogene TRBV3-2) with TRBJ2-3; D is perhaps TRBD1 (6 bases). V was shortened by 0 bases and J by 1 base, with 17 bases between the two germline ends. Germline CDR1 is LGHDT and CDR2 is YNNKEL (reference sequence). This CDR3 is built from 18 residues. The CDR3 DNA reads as TGTGCCAGCAGCCAAGATCGAGGGGGAATCATCCGCACAGATACGCAGTATTTT. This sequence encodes CASSQDRGGIIRTDTQYF.

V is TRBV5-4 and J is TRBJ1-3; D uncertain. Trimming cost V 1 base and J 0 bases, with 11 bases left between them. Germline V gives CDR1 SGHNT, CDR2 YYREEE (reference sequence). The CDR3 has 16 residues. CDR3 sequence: CASSLSGRYSGNTIYF. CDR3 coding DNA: TGTGCCAGCAGCTTGTCGGGCCGCTACTCTGGAAACACCATATATTTT.

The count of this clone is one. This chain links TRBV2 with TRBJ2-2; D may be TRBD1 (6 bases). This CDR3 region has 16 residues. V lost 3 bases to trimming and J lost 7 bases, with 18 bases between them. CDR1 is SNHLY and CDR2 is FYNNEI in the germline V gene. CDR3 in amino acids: CASSESGTRGGGELFF. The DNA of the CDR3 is TGTGCCAGCAGTGAGTCCGGGACACGGGGCGGCGGGGAGCTGTTTTTT.

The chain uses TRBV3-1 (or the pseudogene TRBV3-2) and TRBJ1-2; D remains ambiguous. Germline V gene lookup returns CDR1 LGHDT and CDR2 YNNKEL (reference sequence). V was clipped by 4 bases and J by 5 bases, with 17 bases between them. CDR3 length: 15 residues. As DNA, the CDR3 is TGTGCCAGCAGCCTACTTGCGGGAGATCCGTATGGCTACACCTTC. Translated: CASSLLAGDPYGYTF.

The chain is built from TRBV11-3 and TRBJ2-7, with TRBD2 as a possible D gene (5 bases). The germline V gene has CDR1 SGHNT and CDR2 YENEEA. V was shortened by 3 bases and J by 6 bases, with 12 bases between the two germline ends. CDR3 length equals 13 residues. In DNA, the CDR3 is TGTGCCAGCAGCTTCCCTGGGAGTAGCGAGCAGTACTTC. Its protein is CASSFPGSSEQYF.

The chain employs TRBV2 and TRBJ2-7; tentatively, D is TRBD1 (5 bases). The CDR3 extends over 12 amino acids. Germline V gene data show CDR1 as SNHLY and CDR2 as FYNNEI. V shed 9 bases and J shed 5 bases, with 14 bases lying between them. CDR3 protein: CARQAVGHEQYF. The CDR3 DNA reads TGTGCCAGACAGGCCGTGGGCCACGAGCAGTACTTC. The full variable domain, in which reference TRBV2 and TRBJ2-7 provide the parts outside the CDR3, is EPEVTQTPSHQVTQMGQEVILRCVPISNHLYFYWYRQILGQKVEFLVSFYNNEISEKSEIFDDQFSVERPDGSNFTLKIRSTKLEDSAMYFCARQAVGHEQYFGPGTRLTVT.

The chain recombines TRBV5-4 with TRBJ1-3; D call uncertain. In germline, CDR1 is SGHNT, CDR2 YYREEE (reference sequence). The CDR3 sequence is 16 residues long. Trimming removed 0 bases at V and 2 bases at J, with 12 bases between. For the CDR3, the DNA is TGTGCCAGCAGCTTGGAGGGCCTAAAAGCTGGAAACACCATATATTTT. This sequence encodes CASSLEGLKAGNTIYF.

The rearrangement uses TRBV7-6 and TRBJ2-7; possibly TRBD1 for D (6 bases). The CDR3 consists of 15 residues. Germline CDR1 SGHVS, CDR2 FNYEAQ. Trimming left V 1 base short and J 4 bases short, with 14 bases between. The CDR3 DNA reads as TGTGCCAGCAGCTTAGTGGGCAGGGGTGCGTACGAGCAGTACTTC. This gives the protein CASSLVGRGAYEQYF.

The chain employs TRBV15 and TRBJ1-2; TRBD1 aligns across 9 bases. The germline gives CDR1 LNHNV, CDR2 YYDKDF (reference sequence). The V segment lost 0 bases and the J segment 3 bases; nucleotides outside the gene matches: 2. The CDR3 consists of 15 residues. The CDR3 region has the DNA TGTGCCACCAGCAGAGATCGGGACAGGGACTATGGCTACACCTTC. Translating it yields CATSRDRDRDYGYTF.

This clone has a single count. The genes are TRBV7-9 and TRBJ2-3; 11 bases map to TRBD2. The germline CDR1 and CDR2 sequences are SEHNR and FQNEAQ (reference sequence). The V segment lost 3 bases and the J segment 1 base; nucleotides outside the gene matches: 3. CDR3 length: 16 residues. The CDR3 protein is CASSFGLAGGTDTQYF. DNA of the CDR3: TGTGCCAGCAGCTTTGGACTAGCGGGTGGCACAGATACGCAGTATTTT.

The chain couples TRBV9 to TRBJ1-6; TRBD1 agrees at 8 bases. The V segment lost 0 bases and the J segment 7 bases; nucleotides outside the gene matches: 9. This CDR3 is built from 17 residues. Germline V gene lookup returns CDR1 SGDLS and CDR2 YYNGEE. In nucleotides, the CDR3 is TGTGCCAGCAGCGTAGCGCCGACAGGACAGGGAAATTCACCCCTCCACTTT. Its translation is CASSVAPTGQGNSPLHF.

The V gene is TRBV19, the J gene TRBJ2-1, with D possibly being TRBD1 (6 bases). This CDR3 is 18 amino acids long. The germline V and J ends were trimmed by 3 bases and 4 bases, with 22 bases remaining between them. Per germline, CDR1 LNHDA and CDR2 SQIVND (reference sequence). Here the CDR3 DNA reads TGTGCCAGTAGTATGTGGGGCCCCCGAAGGGGGTCATACAATGAGCAGTTCTTC. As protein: CASSMWGPRRGSYNEQFF.

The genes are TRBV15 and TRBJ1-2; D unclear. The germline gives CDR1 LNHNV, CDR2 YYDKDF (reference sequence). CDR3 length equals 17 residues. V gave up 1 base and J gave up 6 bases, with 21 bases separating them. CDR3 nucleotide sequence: TGTGCCACCAGCAGAGCCGAGGATGGATCAACGGCGGATGGCTACACCTTC. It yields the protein CATSRAEDGSTADGYTF.

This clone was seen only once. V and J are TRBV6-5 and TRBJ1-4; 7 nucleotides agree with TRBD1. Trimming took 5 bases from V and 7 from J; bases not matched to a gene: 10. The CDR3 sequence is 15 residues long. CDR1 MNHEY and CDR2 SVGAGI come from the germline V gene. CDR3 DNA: TGTGCCAGCAGTAAAATGACAGGGTACGGTGAAAAACTGTTTTTT. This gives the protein CASSKMTGYGEKLFF.

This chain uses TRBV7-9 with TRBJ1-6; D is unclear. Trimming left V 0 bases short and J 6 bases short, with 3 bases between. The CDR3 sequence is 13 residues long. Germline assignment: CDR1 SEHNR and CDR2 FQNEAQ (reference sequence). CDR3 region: CASSLASNSPLHF. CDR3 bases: TGTGCCAGCAGCTTAGCTTCTAATTCACCCCTCCACTTT.

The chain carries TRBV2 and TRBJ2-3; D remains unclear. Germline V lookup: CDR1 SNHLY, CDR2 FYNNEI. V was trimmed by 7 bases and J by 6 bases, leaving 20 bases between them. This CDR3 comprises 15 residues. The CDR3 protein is CASMDPPQMTDTQYF. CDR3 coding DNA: TGTGCCAGCATGGACCCCCCACAGATGACGGATACGCAGTATTTT.